This is a list of T cell receptor beta chains from one sample in a study of graft-versus-host responses after intestinal transplantation. These receptors lack a known antigen. Sequencing was performed with immunoSEQ multiplex PCR; in TCRdb, only in-frame clones are kept and a portion is missing. Counted here are about 82,000 clones, roughly nine tenths occurring once; the ten biggest clones make up approximately 0.096%. This sample comprised unstimulated CD4+ T cells sorted from spleen or lymph node cells, obtained before intestinal transplant. These TCRs come from a human donor who received an intestinal transplant. Each CDR3 is given with its conserved first and last residue. Each record gives: CDR3 length, D gene, J gene, clone size, V gene, CDR3 DNA, CDR3 protein. A D gene is named only where the DNA matches it firmly. Only part of the rows carry a size: once, few, many, or a class if the clone is expanded.

15	NA	TRBJ2-7	NA	TRBV6-5	TGTGCCAGCAGTTACGTGGGAGGGGGGATAGACGAGCAGTACTTC	CASSYVGGGIDEQYF
14	TRBD2	TRBJ2-1	once	TRBV2	TGTGCCAGCAGTTCAACTAGCGGGGGGAATGAGCAGTTCTTC	CASSSTSGGNEQFF
17	TRBD1	TRBJ2-5	NA	TRBV14	TGTGCCAGCAGCCAAGATCAAGGTGAGGACAGGCAAGAGACCCAGTACTTC	CASSQDQGEDRQETQYF
13	NA	TRBJ2-1	NA	TRBV25-1	TGTGCCAGCAGTGAATCGAACACCAATGAGCAGTTCTTC	CASSESNTNEQFF
12	NA	TRBJ1-6	NA	TRBV30	TGTGCCTGGAGTGTCAATAATTCACCCCTCCACTTT	CAWSVNNSPLHF
14	NA	TRBJ2-3	NA	TRBV7-8	TGTGCCAGCAGCTTAGAAGGGGACACAGATACGCAGTATTTT	CASSLEGDTDTQYF
15	TRBD2	TRBJ2-3	NA	TRBV5-6	TGTGCCAGCAGCTCTAGCGGGGGGGCCCCAGATACGCAGTATTTT	CASSSSGGAPDTQYF
16	NA	TRBJ2-6	NA	TRBV5-4	TGTGCCAGCAGCTTGGCCAGGGATCCTGGGGCCAACGTCCTGACTTTC	CASSLARDPGANVLTF
13	NA	TRBJ2-3	NA	TRBV9	TGTGCCAGCAGCGTACTCAGCACAGATACGCAGTATTTT	CASSVLSTDTQYF
12	NA	TRBJ1-2	NA	TRBV19	TGTGCCAGTTTTGTGTCGGGTGATGGCTACACCTTC	CASFVSGDGYTF
16	TRBD1	TRBJ1-1	NA	TRBV6-6	TGTGCCAGCAGTTACTCGCTTACAGGGGGAGAAACTGAAGCTTTCTTT	CASSYSLTGGETEAFF
14	NA	TRBJ2-7	NA	TRBV6-5	TGTGCCAGCAGTTACACGGAGTCGTCCTACGAGCAGTACTTC	CASSYTESSYEQYF
18	TRBD2	TRBJ2-1	NA	TRBV14	TGTGCCAGCAGCCAAGGGCCTAGCGGGCGTACTTATTACAATGAGCAGTTCTTC	CASSQGPSGRTYYNEQFF
16	NA	TRBJ1-2	NA	TRBV5-1	TGCGCCAGCAATCCCACGGCGTTAACTCAGGGGATTGGCTACACCTTC	CASNPTALTQGIGYTF
14	NA	TRBJ1-1	NA	TRBV18	TGTGCCAGCTCACCACCGGGGAGGAACACTGAAGCTTTCTTT	CASSPPGRNTEAFF
14	NA	TRBJ1-2	NA	TRBV21-1	TGTGCCAGCAGCAAAGACAACAGGGGCTATGGCTACACCTTC	CASSKDNRGYGYTF
13	NA	TRBJ2-5	NA	TRBV7-2	TGTGCCAGCAGCCGGGGGGCAAAAGAGACCCAGTACTTC	CASSRGAKETQYF
15	TRBD1	TRBJ1-2	NA	TRBV27	TGTGCCAGCAGTCCCACGGGGGACAGGGTCGGGGGCTACACCTTC	CASSPTGDRVGGYTF
14	TRBD1	TRBJ2-7	NA	TRBV2	TGTGCCAGCAGAAGGACAGGGGGTCCCTACGAGCAGTACTTC	CASRRTGGPYEQYF
14	NA	TRBJ2-3	NA	TRBV15	TGTGCCACCAGCCCCCCGGGGGTGGGAGATACGCAGTATTTT	CATSPPGVGDTQYF
15	NA	TRBJ2-3	NA	TRBV10-3	TGTGCCATCAGTGAGCCGGCGGCTAGCACAGATACGCAGTATTTT	CAISEPAASTDTQYF
13	NA	TRBJ2-3	NA	TRBV18	TGTGCCAGCTCACTGGACTGGACAGATACGCAGTATTTT	CASSLDWTDTQYF
14	TRBD1	TRBJ2-7	NA	TRBV30	TGTGCCTGGAGTGTAGGGGACAGCTCCTACGAGCAGTACTTC	CAWSVGDSSYEQYF